This entry concerns a single T cell receptor (beta chain). Its antigen is still unknown. With the Oncomine TCR Beta short-read assay, DNA from cultured CD4+ T cells was sequenced. TCRdb reprocessed the PCR reads with MiXCR, giving one entry per CDR3 protein. The sample carries roughly 16,000 distinct CDR3 sequences, 65% to 85% recorded once. These data belong to a study of vaccination and CD4 T cells after COVID-19. Documented treatment: approximately nine-day PBMC culture with coronavirus spike peptide pools or control peptides (ViraFEST assay). General study findings and limits: Within convalescent individuals, 304 out of 307 vaccine-specific clones proved to be spike mono-reactive.

Source: CD4+ T cells from blood, cultured in vitro, taken after SARS-CoV-2 vaccination. This TCR came from a human donor who received a COVID-19 vaccine.

The CDR3 nucleotides read TGTGCCAGTAGCCCACAGGGGGGTCAGCCCCAGCATTTT. It encodes CASSPQGGQPQHF. The rearrangement links TRBV19 to TRBJ1-5, with TRBD1 matching 8 bases. The CDR3 length is 13 residues. The J segment lost 6 bases and the V segment lost 6 bases, leaving 4 bases of the junction unmatched. Germline-derived CDR1 and CDR2 are LNHDA and SQIVND (reference sequence).